These 31 T cell receptor beta chains originate from one sample sequenced in a study of glioma-infiltrating T cells after dendritic cell vaccination. Profiled with immunoSEQ multiplex PCR; TCRdb holds only in-frame clones, not every one. The data contain tens of thousands of clones, 85% of them seen just once; the ten biggest clones take up more than 9.5%. The input for sequencing was blood, taken before dendritic cell vaccination. The source of these receptors is a human donor with glioblastoma.

The chain has TRBV19 and TRBJ1-3; the D gene is possibly TRBD1 (5 bases). This CDR3 is 18 amino acids long. In germline, CDR1 is LNHDA, CDR2 SQIVND (reference sequence). The V end lost 4 bases, the J end lost 0 bases, and 19 bases lay between the germline ends. CDR3 residues: CASSTPYGHPISGNTIYF. In DNA form, the CDR3 reads TGTGCCAGTAGTACGCCATATGGACACCCAATCTCTGGAAACACCATATATTTT.

The V and J genes are TRBV11-2 and TRBJ1-5; D ambiguous. Germline CDR1 reads SGHAT; CDR2 reads FQNNGV. The CDR3 sequence is 13 residues long. The V and J ends lost 2 bases and 4 bases respectively, with 6 bases between them. CDR3 in DNA: TGTGCCAGCAGCTTAAGCCTTAATCAGCCCCAGCATTTT. Translated: CASSLSLNQPQHF.

The chain is built from TRBV12-5 and TRBJ1-4, with TRBD1 identical over 7 bases. With 1 base clipped from V and 6 bases from J, the junction kept 5 bases outside the gene matches. CDR3 length: 15 amino acids. CDR1 and CDR2 (germline): LGHNT, FRNRAP. CDR3 in amino acids: CASGLDRGSYEKLFF. In DNA, the CDR3 is TGTGCTAGTGGTTTGGACAGGGGAAGTTATGAAAAACTGTTTTTT.

This clone was recorded only once. The genes are TRBV7-2 and TRBJ2-2; 7 positions match TRBD1. CDR1 and CDR2 (germline): SGHTA, FQGNSA. V lost 6 bases and J lost 7; bases outside the gene matches: 14. This CDR3 spans 16 amino acids. The CDR3 nucleotides read TGTGCCAGCAGTCCAAGGGGGCACTTGGTTCGCGGGGAGCTGTTTTTT. This encodes CASSPRGHLVRGELFF.

The V gene is TRBV4-2, the J gene TRBJ2-5; TRBD1 is a possible D gene (6 bases). Trimming took off 4 bases at V and 1 base at J, with 16 bases between the two ends. This CDR3 comprises 16 residues. Germline V gene sequence: CDR1 LGHNA, CDR2 YNFKEQ. This CDR3 reads CASSRSSGEVQETQYF. The CDR3 DNA reads as TGTGCCAGCAGCCGGTCGTCAGGGGAAGTCCAAGAGACCCAGTACTTC.

The chain uses TRBV7-9 and TRBJ1-1, with 8 bases fitting TRBD1. The CDR3 consists of 15 residues. Germline CDR1 SEHNR, CDR2 FQNEAQ (reference sequence). With V trimmed by 3 bases and J by 0 bases, 3 bases remained unmatched. CDR3 protein: CASSFNRGLNTEAFF. The CDR3, as DNA: TGTGCCAGCAGCTTTAACAGGGGGTTGAACACTGAAGCTTTCTTT. Filled out from reference TRBV7-9 and TRBJ1-1, the complete variable domain reads DTGVSQNPRHKITKRGQNVTFRCDPISEHNRLYWYRQTLGQGPEFLTYFQNEAQLEKSRLLSDRFSAERPKGSFSTLEIQRTEQGDSAMYLCASSFNRGLNTEAFFGQGTRLTVV.

The genes are TRBV5-6 and TRBJ2-5, with 12 bases matching TRBD1. Trimming at V came to 3 bases and at J to 5 bases, leaving 11 bases not matched to a gene. This CDR3 contains 17 residues. Germline V lookup: CDR1 SGHDT, CDR2 YYEEEE. The CDR3 spells CASSWGPGQGAGETQYF. As DNA, the CDR3 is TGTGCCAGCAGCTGGGGACCGGGACAGGGGGCCGGGGAGACCCAGTACTTC.

The chain couples TRBV2 to TRBJ2-7, with 9 bases fitting TRBD2. The germline gives CDR1 SNHLY, CDR2 FYNNEI. This CDR3 is 19 amino acids long. V lost 6 bases, J lost 0 bases, and 18 bases stayed unmatched. Here the CDR3 reads CASREFYLRAGGGSYEQYF. The DNA for the CDR3 is TGTGCCAGCAGGGAATTCTACCTTCGAGCGGGAGGAGGCTCCTACGAGCAGTACTTC.

The J gene is TRBJ1-2, the V gene TRBV2; D gene ambiguous. The CDR3 loop spans 14 amino acids. The germline V gene encodes CDR1 SNHLY and CDR2 FYNNEI. V shed 4 bases and J shed 2 bases, with 11 bases lying between them. This CDR3 reads CASSGSGGNYGYTF. The CDR3, as DNA: TGTGCCAGCAGTGGGTCAGGAGGGAACTATGGCTACACCTTC.

This clone appeared a single time. The chain joins TRBV9 to TRBJ2-2; unclear D gene. V lost 1 base to trimming and J lost 2 bases, with 9 bases between them. CDR3 length: 15 residues. Germline V gene sequence: CDR1 SGDLS, CDR2 YYNGEE. The CDR3 spells CASSVSQLNTGELFF. CDR3 sequence (DNA): TGTGCCAGCAGCGTATCACAGCTCAACACCGGGGAGCTGTTTTTT.

This sequence joins TRBV6-5 and TRBJ1-1; D uncertain. Germline CDR1 MNHEY, CDR2 SVGAGI. Between the trimmed V and J ends, which lost 0 bases and 1 base, there was a span of 9 bases. The CDR3 length is 15 residues. The CDR3 here is CASSYSSAGNTEAFF. The DNA of the CDR3 is TGTGCCAGCAGTTACTCGTCGGCGGGGAACACTGAAGCTTTCTTT.

The chain uses TRBV12-5 and TRBJ1-1; 10 positions agree with TRBD1. The CDR3 spans 16 residues. Germline V gene sequence: CDR1 LGHNT, CDR2 FRNRAP. V lost 0 bases to trimming and J lost 4 bases; unmatched junction nucleotides: 5. CDR3 coding DNA: TGTGCTAGTGGTTTGGTGACAGGGGGCACGGGCACTGAAGCTTTCTTT. It specifies CASGLVTGGTGTEAFF.

The CDR3 DNA sequence: TGCAGTGTCGGGGGAGTACAGCCCCAGCATTTT. This codes for CSVGGVQPQHF. The V and J genes are TRBV20-1 and TRBJ1-5; maybe TRBD1 (5 bases). Germline V gene lookup returns CDR1 DFQATT and CDR2 SNEGSKA (reference sequence). This CDR3 comprises 11 residues. V lost 7 bases, J lost 7 bases, and 11 bases lay in between.

Only one count was recorded for this clone. V is TRBV6-6 and J is TRBJ1-1; perhaps TRBD1 as D (5 bases). The CDR3 consists of 14 residues. Germline lookup yields CDR1 MNHNY and CDR2 SVGAGI (reference sequence). V was shortened by 5 bases and J by 3 bases, with 13 bases between the two germline ends. Written as DNA, the CDR3 is TGTGCCAGCAGTGACGGACATAGAGACACTGAAGCTTTCTTT. Its translation is CASSDGHRDTEAFF.

The rearrangement uses TRBV5-1 and TRBJ2-2; no clear D. Trimming removed 0 bases at V and 1 base at J, with 10 bases between. The V gene's germline CDR1 is SGHRS and CDR2 YFSETQ. There are 16 residues in the CDR3. CDR3 region: CASSLGGKWNTGELFF. DNA for the CDR3: TGCGCCAGCAGCTTGGGCGGAAAATGGAACACCGGGGAGCTGTTTTTT.

The J gene is TRBJ1-1, the V gene TRBV6-5; TRBD1 might be the D (5 bases). V was shortened by 0 bases and J by 6 bases, with 8 bases between the two germline ends. Looked up from germline, CDR1 is MNHEY and CDR2 is SVGAGI. CDR3 length equals 13 residues. The DNA of the CDR3 is TGTGCCAGCAGTTACTCGACAGTTGCTGAAGCTTTCTTT. Encoded protein: CASSYSTVAEAFF.

This chain joins TRBV7-8 and TRBJ2-3, with a tentative D call TRBD2 (6 bases). CDR1 and CDR2 (germline): SGHVS, FQNEAQ. This CDR3 spans 14 amino acids. V lost 5 bases, J lost 6 bases, and 15 bases lay in between. This chain's CDR3 is CASSPGGPRDTQYF. The CDR3 nucleotides read TGTGCCAGCAGCCCCGGAGGGCCACGGGATACGCAGTATTTT.

The chain recombines TRBV9 with TRBJ1-1; D unclear. The V gene lost 0 bases and the J gene lost 1 base, with 4 bases spanning the gap. Per the germline V gene, CDR1 is SGDLS and CDR2 is YYNGEE. This CDR3 has 13 residues. In DNA form, the CDR3 reads TGTGCCAGCAGCGTAGGCAGGAACACTGAAGCTTTCTTT. It encodes CASSVGRNTEAFF.

This sequence joins TRBV5-4 and TRBJ2-3; D not certain. This CDR3 spans 13 amino acids. Germline V lookup: CDR1 SGHNT, CDR2 YYREEE (reference sequence). V shed 0 bases and J shed 2 bases, with 4 bases lying between them. CDR3 protein: CASSLDSTDTQYF. CDR3 DNA: TGTGCCAGCAGCTTGGACTCCACAGATACGCAGTATTTT.

The rearrangement links TRBV15 to TRBJ1-2, with 9 bases that match TRBD1. Germline V gene data show CDR1 as LNHNV and CDR2 as YYDKDF (reference sequence). With V trimmed by 0 bases and J by 14 bases, 10 bases remained unmatched. The CDR3 is 14 residues long. CDR3 bases: TGTGCCACCAGCAGAGATACCGGGACAGGGTCTTCGACCTTC. Residues: CATSRDTGTGSSTF.

This chain links TRBV11-3 with TRBJ2-7, with unresolved D. The germline V and J ends were trimmed by 3 bases and 2 bases, with 8 bases remaining between them. Germline lookup yields CDR1 SGHNT and CDR2 YENEEA. The CDR3 loop spans 13 amino acids. CDR3 sequence reads: CASSLAFTYEQYF. CDR3 coding DNA: TGTGCCAGCAGCTTGGCATTTACCTACGAGCAGTACTTC.

To note about this clone: One end of the junction varies from germline; a read error may be responsible. The chain links TRBV25-1 to TRBJ2-7; a weak D match, TRBD1 (6 bases). This CDR3 has 16 residues. The germline V gene encodes CDR1 MGHDK and CDR2 SYGVNS. The CDR3 region has the DNA TGTGCCAGCAGTAAATATCTCCAGGGGAACTCCTACGAGCAGTACTTC. This gives the protein CASSKYLQGNSYEQYF.

This clone was seen a few times. The chain joins TRBV7-2 to TRBJ2-6, with 7 bases aligning to TRBD1. The CDR3 consists of 17 residues. Germline V CDR1 and CDR2: SGHTA, FQGNSA. V trimming: 3 bases; J trimming: 2 bases; junction bases outside the gene matches: 7. CDR3 protein: CASSLGTVVTGANVLTF. The DNA of the CDR3 is TGTGCCAGCAGCTTGGGGACAGTGGTCACTGGGGCCAACGTCCTGACTTTC. Full variable domain (remainder filled in from reference TRBV7-2 and TRBJ2-6): GAGVSQSPSNKVTEKGKDVELRCDPISGHTALYWYRQSLGQGLEFLIYFQGNSAPDKSGLPSDRFSAERTGGSVSTLTIQRTQQEDSAVYLCASSLGTVVTGANVLTFGAGSRLTVL.

The V and J genes are TRBV4-1 and TRBJ1-2; 9 bases align to TRBD1. There are 15 residues in the CDR3. V was clipped by 4 bases and J by 6 bases; unmatched bases: 9. The V gene's germline CDR1 is MGHRA and CDR2 YSYEKL. The CDR3, as DNA: TGCGCCAGCAGCCCCACCGGGACAGGGACACATGGCTACACCTTC. This gives the protein CASSPTGTGTHGYTF.

The V and J genes are TRBV2 and TRBJ2-2; D remains unclear. The CDR3 is made up of 16 amino acids. Germline V gene data show CDR1 as SNHLY and CDR2 as FYNNEI. Trimming pared 4 bases from V and 4 bases from J, leaving 16 bases between. CDR3 DNA: TGTGCCAGCAGTGGGGCAGGCGCAACCGTCACCGGGGAGCTGTTTTTT. It yields the protein CASSGAGATVTGELFF.

This clone was recorded once. This chain uses TRBV5-1 with TRBJ1-2, with D possibly being TRBD1 (6 bases). Trimming cost V 0 bases and J 6 bases, with 15 bases left between them. The CDR3 is made up of 15 amino acids. CDR1 is SGHRS and CDR2 is YFSETQ in the germline V gene. CDR3 nucleotide sequence: TGCGCCAGCAGCTTGGATGTCAGGGGATCGAATGGCTACACCTTC. Protein sequence: CASSLDVRGSNGYTF. Using reference TRBV5-1 and TRBJ1-2 for the parts outside the CDR3, the full variable domain is KAGVTQTPRYLIKTRGQQVTLSCSPISGHRSVSWYQQTPGQGLQFLFEYFSETQRNKGNFPGRFSGRQFSNSRSEMNVSTLELGDSALYLCASSLDVRGSNGYTFGSGTRLTVV.

The V call is TRBV7-9, the J call TRBJ2-7; D uncertain. The germline V and J ends were trimmed by 5 bases and 7 bases, with 9 bases remaining between them. Germline V CDR1 and CDR2: SEHNR, FQNEAQ (reference sequence). This CDR3 contains 11 residues. The CDR3 here is CASSPNWEQYF. CDR3 DNA: TGTGCCAGCAGCCCCAACTGGGAGCAGTACTTC.

The rearrangement joins TRBV10-3 to TRBJ1-1; 11 bases line up with TRBD1. CDR3 length: 15 amino acids. Losses at the gene ends were 6 bases for V and 10 bases for J; bases not matched to a gene: 13. Germline CDR1 is ENHRY and CDR2 is SYGVKD. The DNA of the CDR3 is TGTGCCATCAGGCAGGACCCGGGACAGGGGGTAATAGCTTTCTTT. This gives the protein CAIRQDPGQGVIAFF.

V gene TRBV7-9 combines with J gene TRBJ2-5, with D possibly TRBD1 on 7 matching bases. CDR1 SEHNR and CDR2 FQNEAQ come from the germline V gene (reference sequence). This CDR3 is built from 17 residues. V lost 1 base and J lost 5, with 20 bases in between. CDR3 in DNA: TGTGCCAGCAGCTTAGGCGAATGGAGGGGGCTCGTGGAGACCCAGTACTTC. The encoded protein is CASSLGEWRGLVETQYF.

This clone was counted a few times. The J gene is TRBJ1-5, the V gene TRBV30; D is possibly TRBD1 (6 bases). Germline V gene data show CDR1 as GTSNPN and CDR2 as SVGIG (reference sequence). CDR3 size: 15 residues. Trimming took 2 bases from V and 3 from J, leaving 14 bases between them. The CDR3 reads CAWSNRVGINQPQHF. DNA for the CDR3: TGTGCCTGGAGTAACAGGGTAGGGATCAATCAGCCCCAGCATTTT.

The rearrangement uses TRBV19 and TRBJ2-3, with 8 nucleotides matching TRBD2. Looked up from germline, CDR1 is LNHDA and CDR2 is SQIVND (reference sequence). This CDR3 comprises 13 residues. J lost 7 bases, V lost 6 bases, and 6 bases had no gene match. CDR3 nucleotides: TGTGCCAGTAGGAAACGGGAGGGCCATACGCAGTATTTT. Protein product: CASRKREGHTQYF.